The 28 T cell receptor beta chains given below trace back to one sample, sequenced in a study of response to subunit inactivated influenza vaccine. TCRdb re-derived calls from the RT-PCR reads in MiXCR, one entry per CDR3 protein. The table lists approximately 530,000 distinct CDR3 sequences, under 8.5% of them singletons. Material: PBMCs from blood, obtained around 2 years after vaccination. Source of these receptors: a man between 50 and 70 years old who received an inactivated influenza vaccine.

J is TRBJ1-5 and V is TRBV19; D uncertain. Trimming took off 5 bases at V and 1 base at J, with 9 bases between the two ends. The germline gives CDR1 LNHDA, CDR2 SQIVND (reference sequence). The CDR3 is made up of 14 amino acids. CDR3 in amino acids: CASSWVGSNQPQHF. For the CDR3, the DNA is TGTGCCAGTAGTTGGGTAGGGAGCAATCAGCCCCAGCATTTT.

This clonotype was counted only a few times. The chain couples TRBV6-1 to TRBJ2-7; TRBD1 is a possible D gene (6 bases). The V gene's germline CDR1 is MNHNS and CDR2 SASEGT. V gave up 6 bases and J gave up 2 bases, with 14 bases separating them. The CDR3 is 14 residues long. DNA for the CDR3: TGTGCCAGCAGGAAGGGACAAAGGGCCTACGAGCAGTACTTC. It codes for CASRKGQRAYEQYF.

This clonotype was seen only a few times. The chain combines TRBV5-6 with TRBJ1-2, with 8 bases aligning to TRBD1. V shed 4 bases and J 7 bases; nucleotides not matched to a gene: 6. The length of the CDR3 is 13 residues. Germline V gives CDR1 SGHDT, CDR2 YYEEEE. The CDR3 region is CASSPRTGSGYTF. CDR3 coding DNA: TGTGCCAGCAGCCCCAGGACAGGGTCTGGCTACACCTTC. The variable domain in full, with the rest retrieved from reference TRBV5-6 and TRBJ1-2, is DAGVTQSPTHLIKTRGQQVTLRCSPKSGHDTVSWYQQALGQGPQFIFQYYEEEERQRGNFPDRFSGHQFPNYSSELNVNALLLGDSALYLCASSPRTGSGYTFGSGTRLTVV.

In this sample, this clonotype turned up many times. V gene TRBV28 combines with J gene TRBJ2-2, with D possibly TRBD1 on 6 matching bases. The CDR3 sequence is 15 residues long. CDR1 is MDHEN and CDR2 is SYDVKM in the germline V gene. V lost 1 base, J lost 4 bases, and 10 bases lay in between. The CDR3: CASSLFSRGTGELFF. DNA for the CDR3: TGTGCCAGCAGTTTATTCTCCAGGGGCACCGGGGAGCTGTTTTTT.

The table lists this clonotype with a few counts. The V and J genes are TRBV7-9 and TRBJ2-3, with D possibly matching TRBD1 (8 bases). Trimming took 5 bases from V and 6 from J, leaving 21 bases between them. CDR1 is SEHNR and CDR2 is FQNEAQ in the germline V gene (reference sequence). The CDR3 contains 16 residues. CDR3 nucleotides: TGTGCCAGCAGCCCGAGCGGGACAGGCCCTTTTGATACGCAGTATTTT. It specifies CASSPSGTGPFDTQYF.

For the CDR3, the DNA is TGCAGTGCCAGCAGGGGACAGCGGACCTACGAGCAGTACTTC. It is translated as CSASRGQRTYEQYF. V is TRBV20-1 and J is TRBJ2-7; 7 nucleotides align to TRBD1. V was clipped by 6 bases and J by 2 bases; unmatched bases: 10. From germline, CDR1 is DFQATT and CDR2 SNEGSKA (reference sequence). This CDR3 comprises 14 residues.

The table lists this clonotype with many counts. The V and J genes are TRBV6-2 or TRBV6-3 and TRBJ2-1, with D unresolved. The CDR3 consists of 15 residues. V dropped 4 bases and J dropped 2 bases, with 12 bases sitting between them. Germline assignment: CDR1 MNHEY and CDR2 SVGEGT. The CDR3: CASSWGQKAYNEQFF. The CDR3 region has the DNA TGTGCCAGCAGTTGGGGTCAGAAAGCCTACAATGAGCAGTTCTTC.

This clonotype turned up a few times. J is TRBJ2-1 and V is TRBV9, with a tentative D call TRBD2 (5 bases). V lost 4 bases, J lost 8 bases, and 13 bases lay in between. CDR3 size: 13 residues. Germline values: CDR1 SGDLS, CDR2 YYNGEE. CDR3 loop: CASSLSPRDEQFF. The CDR3 DNA is TGTGCCAGCAGCCTATCTCCGCGGGATGAGCAGTTCTTC.

This clonotype appeared many times. V and J are TRBV20-1 and TRBJ2-3; D is unresolved. V dropped 4 bases and J dropped 0 bases, with 14 bases sitting between them. Germline V gives CDR1 DFQATT, CDR2 SNEGSKA (reference sequence). The CDR3 consists of 15 residues. CDR3 region: CSAKPRKLSTDTQYF. The CDR3 coding sequence is TGCAGTGCTAAACCTCGGAAGCTTAGCACAGATACGCAGTATTTT.

This clonotype has only a few counts. This chain connects TRBV12-5 to TRBJ1-2; D may be TRBD1 (6 bases). V lost 0 bases and J 8 bases, leaving 16 bases between the germline ends. CDR3 length: 15 residues. Germline loops: CDR1 LGHNT, CDR2 FRNRAP. CDR3 coding DNA: TGTGCTAGTGGTTTGGTACTCAACAGGGCGGACGGCTACACCTTC. Encoded protein: CASGLVLNRADGYTF.

This clonotype was recorded a few times. CDR3 loop: CASSLVSGTGGYEQYF. In nucleotides, the CDR3 is TGTGCCAGCAGCTTGGTATCTGGGACAGGGGGTTACGAGCAGTACTTC. This chain uses TRBV7-6 with TRBJ2-7, with 11 bases identical to TRBD1. This CDR3 comprises 16 residues. V gave up 3 bases and J gave up 4 bases; unmatched junction bases: 8. The germline CDR1 and CDR2 sequences are SGHVS and FNYEAQ.

This clonotype came up many times. V and J are TRBV29-1 and TRBJ2-5; D gene uncertain. This CDR3 is 12 amino acids long. The germline CDR1 and CDR2 sequences are SQVTM and ANQGSEA. V lost 5 bases and J 2 bases, leaving 9 bases between the germline ends. The CDR3 DNA reads TGCAGCGTTAGCGACGGTCAAGAGACCCAGTACTTC. Protein sequence: CSVSDGQETQYF.

This clonotype was picked up many times. This chain joins TRBV29-1 and TRBJ1-1, with D unresolved. Germline V CDR1 and CDR2: SQVTM, ANQGSEA. Trimming took off 7 bases at V and 1 base at J, with 10 bases between the two ends. This CDR3 has 12 amino acids. The CDR3 loop is CSARDPNTEAFF. The CDR3 DNA is TGCAGCGCTAGAGACCCGAACACTGAAGCTTTCTTT. The full variable domain, completed using reference TRBV29-1 and TRBJ1-1, is SAVISQKPSRDICQRGTSLTIQCQVDSQVTMMFWYRQQPGQSLTLIATANQGSEATYESGFVIDKFPISRPNLTFSTLTVSNMSPEDSSIYLCSARDPNTEAFFGQGTRLTVV.

The chain combines TRBV5-5 with TRBJ2-7, with D perhaps given as TRBD1 or TRBD2 (5 bases each). The CDR3 is 15 amino acids. V lost 2 bases and J lost 3, with 15 bases in between. The germline V gene encodes CDR1 SGHKS and CDR2 YYEKEE (reference sequence). The CDR3: CASSFQAGANYEQYF. The CDR3 coding sequence is TGTGCCAGCAGCTTTCAAGCCGGGGCCAACTACGAGCAGTACTTC.

The CDR3 bases are TGCAGCGCTCAGGGGGCTCTTCATTACGAGCAGTACTTC. Encoded protein: CSAQGALHYEQYF. V is TRBV29-1 and J is TRBJ2-7, with 8 nucleotides matching TRBD1. Germline lookup yields CDR1 SQVTM and CDR2 ANQGSEA. The CDR3 runs to 13 residues. V dropped 7 bases and J dropped 4; count of bases not matched to a gene: 9.

V gene TRBV10-3 combines with J gene TRBJ2-3, with 12 bases fitting TRBD2. CDR1 and CDR2 (germline): ENHRY, SYGVKD. This CDR3 is 17 amino acids long. The V segment lost 0 bases and the J segment 4 bases; nucleotides outside the gene matches: 5. CDR3 sequence (DNA): TGTGCCATCAGTGAGTCAGGACTAGCGGGGCTGGCAGATACGCAGTATTTT. Amino acids: CAISESGLAGLADTQYF.

This chain uses TRBV7-2 with TRBJ2-7; D gene uncertain. Germline V lookup: CDR1 SGHTA, CDR2 FQGNSA. The germline V and J ends were trimmed by 5 bases and 4 bases, with 15 bases remaining between them. The CDR3 is 14 residues long. For the CDR3, the DNA is TGTGCCAGCAGCCCGGGCCCTATACCTTACGAGCAGTACTTC. Its translation is CASSPGPIPYEQYF.

This clonotype occurred many times. This rearrangement joins TRBV2 to TRBJ2-1; 8 positions agree with TRBD2. Germline assignment: CDR1 SNHLY and CDR2 FYNNEI. V shed 1 base and J 4 bases; nucleotides not matched to a gene: 6. This CDR3 is built from 16 residues. CDR3 bases: TGTGCCAGCAGTGAAGTTGGGACTAGTATATACAATGAGCAGTTCTTC. Its translation: CASSEVGTSIYNEQFF.

A few counts support this clonotype. This chain links TRBV7-6 with TRBJ2-5, with 11 bases aligning to TRBD2. Germline loops: CDR1 SGHVS, CDR2 FNYEAQ. This CDR3 is built from 16 residues. J was trimmed by 4 bases and V by 2 bases; bases with no gene match: 6. The CDR3, as DNA: TGTGCCAGCAGCTTATTCTCTAGCGGGGGGTCAGAGACCCAGTACTTC. Protein: CASSLFSSGGSETQYF.

This clonotype appeared many times. V is TRBV5-1 and J is TRBJ2-3; D uncertain. There are 12 residues in the CDR3. V lost 4 bases to trimming and J lost 3 bases, with 6 bases between them. The germline V gene encodes CDR1 SGHRS and CDR2 YFSETQ. The CDR3: CASSAETDTQYF. The CDR3 DNA follows: TGCGCCAGCAGCGCAGAGACAGATACGCAGTATTTT.

The sample holds many counts of this clonotype. The rearrangement links TRBV29-1 to TRBJ2-1; D is unclear. The CDR3 loop spans 11 amino acids. V lost 4 bases and J 4 bases, leaving 5 bases between the germline ends. The germline V gene encodes CDR1 SQVTM and CDR2 ANQGSEA. CDR3 amino acids: CSVVRYNEQFF. DNA of the CDR3: TGCAGCGTTGTAAGGTACAATGAGCAGTTCTTC.

V gene TRBV7-2 combines with J gene TRBJ2-4; D is possibly TRBD1 (6 bases). Trimming took off 5 bases at V and 2 bases at J, with 13 bases between the two ends. The CDR3 contains 15 residues. The germline V gene has CDR1 SGHTA and CDR2 FQGNSA. DNA of the CDR3: TGTGCCAGCAGCGAACCAGGGGAGACCAAAAACATTCAGTACTTC. This translates into CASSEPGETKNIQYF.

This clonotype has ten or more counts. The chain combines TRBV12-3 or TRBV12-4 with TRBJ2-1, with unresolved D. The CDR3 totals 15 residues. The V end was cut by 2 bases, the J end by 8 bases, with 16 bases between. The CDR3 sequence is CASSLRARGRDEQFF. DNA for the CDR3: TGTGCCAGCAGTTTAAGGGCCCGCGGTAGGGATGAGCAGTTCTTC.

Ten or more counts support this clonotype. V is TRBV4-3 and J is TRBJ2-3, with TRBD1 as a possible D gene (6 bases). This CDR3 has 16 amino acids. The ends were cut back, 0 bases at V and 3 bases at J, with 13 bases in the middle. Germline V gene sequence: CDR1 LGHNA, CDR2 YSLEER. CDR3 sequence (DNA): TGCGCCAGCAGCCAAGATCGGCAGGGGAGAACAGATACGCAGTATTTT. Protein sequence: CASSQDRQGRTDTQYF.

This clonotype was detected a few times. For the CDR3, the DNA is TGCGCCAGCAGCGATGGACAGGGACCGTCACCCCTCCACTTT. Encoded protein: CASSDGQGPSPLHF. The J gene is TRBJ1-6, the V gene TRBV5-1; 8 bases are shared with TRBD1. The CDR3 sequence is 14 residues long. CDR1 is SGHRS and CDR2 is YFSETQ in the germline V gene. V dropped 4 bases and J dropped 10; count of bases not matched to a gene: 7.

In its sample, this clonotype was seen a few times. The chain uses TRBV5-1 and TRBJ1-6; 7 bases are a match to TRBD1. Germline assignment: CDR1 SGHRS and CDR2 YFSETQ. J lost 11 bases, V lost 0 bases, and 11 bases had no gene match. The CDR3 extends over 16 amino acids. CDR3 residues: CASSLAGEGAPTPLHF. CDR3 nucleotide sequence: TGCGCCAGCAGCTTGGCCGGGGAGGGGGCGCCTACACCCCTCCACTTT.

The chain is built from TRBV9 and TRBJ2-1; D is uncertain. Germline CDR1 is SGDLS and CDR2 is YYNGEE. This CDR3 is 13 amino acids long. Trimming pared 4 bases from V and 2 bases from J, leaving 7 bases between. The CDR3 region has the DNA TGTGCCAGCAGCCCAGGACCCTACAATGAGCAGTTCTTC. This translates into CASSPGPYNEQFF.

This sequence joins TRBV5-6 and TRBJ1-5; no clear D gene. This CDR3 is built from 15 residues. V was trimmed by 5 bases and J by 6 bases, leaving 18 bases between them. The germline V gene has CDR1 SGHDT and CDR2 YYEEEE. CDR3 in amino acids: CASSSEAGGFQPQHF. Written as DNA, the CDR3 is TGTGCCAGCAGTTCAGAAGCAGGTGGATTTCAGCCCCAGCATTTT.